This T cell receptor (beta chain) was found in a study of CD8 T cells in Susac syndrome. Random hexamers served to reverse transcribe roughly 0.5 to 1 ug RNA. TCRdb re-called the immunoSEQ multiplex PCR reads with MiXCR, one entry per CDR3 protein. The sample comprises under 550,000 distinct CDR3 sequences, more than 70% of which are singletons, and 0.09% to 0.15% rests with the top ten. Germline V gives CDR1 MNHNS, CDR2 SASEGT. V lost 3 bases to trimming and J lost 2 bases, with 16 bases between them. This CDR3 has 16 amino acids. Regarding this clonotype: Its specificity is unknown.

Study results and caveats: The study's TCR sequencing and HLA analysis drew on a certain number of individuals. That number was acknowledged as relatively small.

The study used treatment-naive patients who had stable or active relapsing-remitting disease as multiple sclerosis controls. TEMRA cells were enriched by FACS, while CD8+ and CD4+ T cells were obtained through a negative isolation that was performed magnetically. This receptor was identified in a human donor with multiple sclerosis. Material for sequencing was CD8+ T cells from PBMCs. The gene calls are TRBV6-1 and TRBJ1-2; tentative D call: TRBD1 (6 bases). The CDR3 nucleotides read TGTGCCAGCAGTGATCTCGACAGGCTTCTCAACTATGGCTACACCTTC. It encodes CASSDLDRLLNYGYTF.